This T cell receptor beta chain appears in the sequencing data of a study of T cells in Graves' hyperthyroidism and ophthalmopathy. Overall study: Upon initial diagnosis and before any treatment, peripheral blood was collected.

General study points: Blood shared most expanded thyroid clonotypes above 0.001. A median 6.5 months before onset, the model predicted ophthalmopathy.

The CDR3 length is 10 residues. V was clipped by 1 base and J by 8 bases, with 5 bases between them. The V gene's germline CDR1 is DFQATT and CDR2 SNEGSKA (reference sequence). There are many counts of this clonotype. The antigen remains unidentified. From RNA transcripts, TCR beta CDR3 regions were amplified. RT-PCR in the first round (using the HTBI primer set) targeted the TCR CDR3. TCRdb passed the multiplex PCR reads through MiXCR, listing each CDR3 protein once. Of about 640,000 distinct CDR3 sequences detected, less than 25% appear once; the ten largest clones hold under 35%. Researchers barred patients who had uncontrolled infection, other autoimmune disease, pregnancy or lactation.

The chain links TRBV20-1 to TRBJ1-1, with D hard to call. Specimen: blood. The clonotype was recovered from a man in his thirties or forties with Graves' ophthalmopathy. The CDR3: CSARGVEAFF. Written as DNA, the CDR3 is TGCAGTGCTAGAGGGGTGGAAGCTTTCTTT.